Reported below is one T cell receptor (beta chain). Its binding antigen is unknown. Base qualities are not at hand, and no much larger clone is one base apart. In total, just over 650 healthy bone marrow donors made up the cohort. At the time of sampling, all cohort members were nominally healthy, though unrecorded immune exposures were likely present. The donor was CMV seronegative and was included in the group of around 320 seronegative cohort members. A peripheral blood sample was provided by each donor, and peripheral blood mononuclear cells were used for TCR beta sequencing. The Qiagen DNeasy Blood Extraction Kit was used to extract genomic DNA from the blood cell samples. This record belongs to a study of cytomegalovirus exposure and HLA in healthy donors (dated by TCRdb to the late 2010s). Regarding the complete study: According to an earlier analysis of a few hundred of the donors, about 179 million T cells yielded over 100 million unique TCR beta sequences and 250 to 350 Gb of sequence data. Along with the roughly 710-subject first cohort, a separate validation cohort of 120 different subjects was used. Donor age, sex, ethnicity and CMV serostatus were collected together with the repertoire data. The number of typed donors differed by locus: about 620-640 for A, B, C, DRB1 and DQB1; 522 for DQA1; 606 for DPA1; and approximately 450 for DPB1. To study patterns of TCR occurrence, a later analysis re-analyzed previously published TCR beta repertoires from 500 to 850 donors and added high-resolution HLA genotyping. A later genetic analysis used genome-wide SNP genotypes for about 60% of the roughly 670 donors, treating that subset as a discovery cohort. Among 300 to 500 genotyped donors of the cohort, an average of about 220,000 unique TCR beta nucleotide sequences was sequenced per donor, of which approximately 18% were non-productive. The study aimed to test whether signatures of past pathogen exposure could be identified by cataloging public T cell receptors. All discovery cohort repertoires had been generated using a single sequencing platform. To predict cytomegalovirus infection status, the study combined high-throughput TCR immunosequencing, statistical association of individual TCRs with disease status, and machine learning. HLA typing covered class I and class II loci at four-digit resolution. In an earlier analysis of 550 to 700 of the donors, high-throughput TCR beta sequencing was used to judge whether each TCR beta V gene segment behaved as functional or pseudogenic. An early release covering roughly 600 HLA-typed donors comprised about 290 gigabases of sequencing data and tens of millions of unique TCR sequences. Of the roughly 400 genotyped donors, 81% fell in the genetic ancestry cluster associated with self-reported Caucasian donors. In the later analysis, no new phenotypic data were used to find candidate immune exposures; instead, reliance was placed on TCR beta sequences and their occurrence across donors. Four to six DR-DQ haplotypes were handled as single units for association and clustering, since linkage in the cohort was strong. The study profiled the T cell repertoires of 666 subjects by immunosequencing and related them to cytomegalovirus serostatus. The investigation overall reported the following: When HLA alleles, especially DR and DQ, strongly co-occurred, attributing TCR associations to individual alleles was difficult. A further reported finding was that TCR beta sequences accurately predicted the HLA-A and HLA-B alleles for most subjects in the first cohort. Because HLA typing was unavailable for some donors at each locus, only the typed subset was used in association tests. A group of highly shared sequence variants was considered likely to be a technical artifact of the sequencing pipeline. A total of 164 TCR beta chains were listed by the study as associated with cytomegalovirus. The authors suggested that the approach could potentially be generalized to other disease states and immunological phenotypes. Some IMGT-functional V segments, including TRBV6-2 and TRBV6-3, could not be distinguished by the 87-base-pair reads and were therefore excluded. Linkage disequilibrium might explain the correlated functional status among segregating V segments, but an unknown experimental factor could not be ruled out. In both the original and validation cohorts, the classifier was reported to diagnose cytomegalovirus status with high specificity and sensitivity. In a later analysis, TCR association rates were found to vary across HLA loci, with the most associated TCRs seen for DRB1 alleles and the fewest for HLA-C alleles. According to a later genetic analysis, donors in an Asian-associated ancestry cluster had fewer N-insertions in productive TCRs than the approximately 650-donor mean. An earlier analysis of roughly 570 of the donors showed that most TCR beta V segments appeared in productive rearrangements either about 87% or about 30% of the time, which broadly matched IMGT annotations. Approximately 16 rarely observed V segments, including chromosome 9 orphons, were excluded from the earlier analysis of approximately 600 of the donors because counts were too low. A few of the identified cytomegalovirus-associated TCR beta chains were confirmed in vitro to be specific for cytomegalovirus antigens. For the cohort, immune exposure information was limited to CMV serostatus. In a later analysis, HLA-associated TCR beta chains were found to be more clonally expanded and to have lower generation probabilities than equally common non-associated chains. Across donors, most TCR sequences were observed very rarely, whereas some public TCRs were present in many individuals. According to a later analysis, parvovirus B19, influenza, CMV and Epstein-Barr virus appeared linked to several top co-occurrence clusters. Presence/absence analyses assumed roughly uniform sequencing depth across donors, an assumption that may not hold. The cohort was sequenced for TCR beta chains only, and without alpha or paired-chain data the features that could be detected were limited. A later analysis associated about 18,000 TCR beta sequences with specific HLA alleles at a false discovery rate of 0.05. Most CMV-associated TCR beta chains appeared to be HLA-restricted in a later analysis, and the HLA associations seemed to be driven largely by CMV exposure. V-gene and J-gene trimming of TCR beta chains was associated with a missense DCLRE1C variant in a later genetic analysis, and the association was replicated in an independent cohort.

Libraries were prepared through the immunoSEQ multiplex PCR assay. The multiplex PCR relied on a mix of 60 forward primers for TCR Vbeta segments and 13 reverse primers for TCR Jbeta segments. The CDR3 region of rearranged TCR beta genes was amplified from genomic DNA by a multiplex PCR assay. The Illumina HiSeq System was used to sequence the amplified TCR beta libraries as 87-base-pair reads. As for the authors' bioinformatics: Across the 670 or so repertoires, a later analysis counted roughly 77 million unique TCR beta chains, 8.5 million to 12 million of which were shared by at least two donors. To remove PCR and sequencing errors, raw reads were error-corrected and collapsed into unique sequences using a nearest-neighbor algorithm that merged closely related sequences. V, D and J gene segments were assigned by aligning CDR3 sequences to IMGT reference sequences. For a sequence to be retained, a match of at least six nucleotides to both a V gene segment and a J gene segment was required. A rearrangement was called productive if the CDR3 had no stop codons and remained in frame with V and J, and every other rearrangement was called non-productive. Following IMGT convention, CDR3 was defined as the stretch from the second conserved V-encoded cysteine to the conserved J-encoded phenylalanine. Sequences without an unambiguous match to a single V gene segment were excluded from the earlier analysis of 450 to 750 of the donors. In an earlier analysis of almost 600 of the donors, a V segment was called functional when productive rearrangements were above 56.7%, and segregating when the standard deviation between donors exceeded 5%. A statistical classification framework was developed to diagnose cytomegalovirus status using the catalog of TCR beta chain sequences. In a later analysis, TCR nucleotide sequences were compared against IMGT/GENE-DB human TR gene sequences so that V and J genes could be assigned. In a later analysis, CDR3 sequences and most-parsimonious VDJ recombination scenarios were assigned using the TCRdist pipeline. In a later analysis, every TCR beta chain was defined by the combination of its CDR3 amino acid sequence and its V-gene family, and reads without a unique V-gene family were dropped. A later analysis removed 450 to 600 highly shared, low-generation-probability nucleotide sequences to deal with suspected cross-contamination and a sequencing artifact. For each public chain, a later analysis derived a clonal expansion index from normalized ranks of inferred template counts within each repertoire. In a later analysis, generation probabilities were computed using a VDJ recombination model fitted to out-of-frame rearrangements, and the results were checked against IGoR. In a later analysis, hypergeometric tests were used to score TCR-TCR, TCR-HLA and TCR-CMV co-occurrence, with a repertoire-size bias correction applied to TCR pairs. To estimate false discovery rates, a later analysis permuted the HLA or CMV assignments 20 times. A later analysis grouped co-occurring TCRs with DBSCAN, adding TCRdist sequence similarity when clustering within HLA-allele-positive subsets. Repertoires with fewer than 30,000 or more than 120,000 public chains, plus five repertoires with anomalous nucleotide sharing, were excluded from co-occurrence clustering. Here the immuneACCESS table is served through TCRdb, limited to in-frame sequences with V and J called. Missing clones are a known gap in these copies; in checked studies unresolved V genes cover under half, and the rest lacks a known reason. The DNA was the basis for D and trimming; V, J and clone size are from that table. The sample table contains around 220,000 clones; only one count was recorded for roughly 75% of them. Of the sample, less than 2% falls within the top ten clones.

The germline V gene (reference sequence) provides CDR1 LNHDA and CDR2 SQIVND. A distance of 24 bases separates the germline ends of V and J, which lose 5 bases and 5 bases respectively. The CDR3, from cysteine to phenylalanine, totals 17 residues. The read is trimmed to its CDR3 DNA, 51 bases read in frame from base 1. The specimen sequenced was PBMCs. The chain is made from TRBV19 and TRBJ1-1, with the D gene too uncertain to name. This clonotype was obtained from a woman between 25 and 40 years old in good health and CMV-seronegative. For the CDR3, the sequence is CASSVGIISQRVTEAFF. The nucleotides are TGTGCCAGTAGTGTGGGGATAATCTCGCAGAGGGTTACTGAAGCTTTCTTT.